These 15 T cell receptor beta chains were all obtained from the same sample, sequenced in a study of blood T cell repertoires in COVID-19. Profiling relied on immunoSEQ multiplex PCR, and the TCRdb table lists in-frame clones only, not all of them. Among some 460,000 clones listed, about 89% were seen once. The sample consisted of peripheral blood. These receptors were collected from a woman aged 25 to 45 with acute or convalescent COVID-19.

This rearrangement joins TRBV15 to TRBJ2-7, with TRBD2 matching 9 bases. Trimming at V came to 0 bases and at J to 2 bases, leaving 14 bases not matched to a gene. Germline CDR1 is LNHNV and CDR2 is YYDKDF (reference sequence). The CDR3 has 19 residues. CDR3 amino acids: CATSRDLIAGGVLTYEQYF. In DNA form, the CDR3 reads TGTGCCACCAGCAGAGATCTTATCGCGGGGGGGGTCCTGACCTACGAGCAGTACTTC.

The chain employs TRBV28 and TRBJ1-2; tentatively, D is TRBD1 (5 bases). This CDR3 comprises 13 residues. V was cut by 2 bases and J by 4 bases, with 8 bases left in between. Germline values: CDR1 MDHEN, CDR2 SYDVKM. The CDR3 sequence: CASSLQGSYGYTF. DNA for the CDR3: TGTGCCAGCAGTTTACAGGGCTCCTATGGCTACACCTTC.

This sequence joins TRBV14 and TRBJ1-4, with a tentative D call TRBD1 (5 bases). This CDR3 spans 13 amino acids. The V gene's germline CDR1 is SGHDN and CDR2 FVKESK. V shed 4 bases and J shed 7 bases, with 10 bases lying between them. Here the CDR3 reads CASSPQGFEKLFF. In DNA form, the CDR3 reads TGTGCCAGCAGCCCCCAGGGATTTGAAAAACTGTTTTTT.

The chain employs TRBV7-3 and TRBJ2-2; D perhaps matches TRBD1 (5 bases). Between the trimmed V and J ends, which lost 1 base and 0 bases, there was a span of 12 bases. The CDR3 contains 17 residues. Germline-derived CDR1 and CDR2 are SGHTA and FQGTGA. The CDR3 here is CASSLNRRPSNTGELFF. The CDR3 nucleotides read TGTGCCAGCAGCTTAAACAGGCGTCCGTCGAACACCGGGGAGCTGTTTTTT.

The chain links TRBV19 to TRBJ1-2; a possible D gene is TRBD1 (6 bases). The length of the CDR3 is 13 residues. The V and J ends lost 3 bases and 5 bases respectively, with 10 bases between them. Germline V gene data show CDR1 as LNHDA and CDR2 as SQIVND (reference sequence). The CDR3 DNA reads TGTGCCAGTAGTATGGGCCAGGGGTATGGCTACACCTTC. This translates into CASSMGQGYGYTF.

The chain has TRBV19 and TRBJ1-2, with TRBD1 as a possible D gene (6 bases). The germline V and J ends were trimmed by 3 bases and 2 bases, with 10 bases remaining between them. CDR1 LNHDA and CDR2 SQIVND come from the germline V gene (reference sequence). The length of the CDR3 is 14 residues. The CDR3 is CASSIGTRNYGYTF. CDR3 coding DNA: TGTGCCAGTAGTATTGGGACAAGAAACTATGGCTACACCTTC.

This clone was recorded only once. V is TRBV19 and J is TRBJ2-1; TRBD2 aligns across 11 bases. The CDR3 consists of 15 residues. V was pared by 6 bases and J by 6 bases, with 7 bases of the junction left unmatched. Germline CDR1 LNHDA, CDR2 SQIVND (reference sequence). For the CDR3, the DNA is TGTGCCAGTAGCATAATAGCGGGGGGGCCCAATGAGCAGTTCTTC. Translation gives CASSIIAGGPNEQFF.

This sequence joins TRBV7-3 and TRBJ1-5, with TRBD1 matching 9 bases. In germline, CDR1 is SGHTA, CDR2 FQGTGA. The CDR3 totals 20 residues. After removal of 5 bases from V and 1 base from J, the junction contained 18 bases not matched to a gene. CDR3 in DNA: TGTGCCAGCAGCCCCTTTTCTGGGACAGGGAACGGTGGCAGCAATCAGCCCCAGCATTTT. Amino acids: CASSPFSGTGNGGSNQPQHF.

The gene calls are TRBV30 and TRBJ2-3, with D maybe TRBD2 (5 bases). Germline V gene lookup returns CDR1 GTSNPN and CDR2 SVGIG (reference sequence). This CDR3 region has 14 residues. The CDR3 spells CACRGPGGTDTQYF. DNA for the CDR3: TGTGCTTGCCGGGGTCCGGGTGGCACAGATACGCAGTATTTT. Drawing the rest from reference TRBV30 and TRBJ2-3, the complete variable domain is SQTIHQWPATLVQPVGSPLSLECTVEGTSNPNLYWYRQAAGRGLQLLFYSVGIGQISSEVPQNLSASRPQDRQFILSSKKLLLSDSGFYLCACRGPGGTDTQYFGPGTRLTVL.

This chain joins TRBV29-1 and TRBJ1-1, with D tentatively TRBD1 (5 bases). CDR3 length: 11 residues. Germline V gene data show CDR1 as SQVTM and CDR2 as ANQGSEA. Trimming removed 4 bases from V and 4 bases from J, with 7 bases in between. The DNA for the CDR3 is TGCAGCGTTGTCGGGGGCACTGAAGCTTTCTTT. This translates into CSVVGGTEAFF.

This clone was seen only once. The chain employs TRBV29-1 and TRBJ2-1; weak D call: TRBD2 (6 bases). V dropped 2 bases and J dropped 2 bases, with 13 bases sitting between them. The CDR3 contains 15 residues. CDR1 and CDR2 (germline): SQVTM, ANQGSEA. The chain's CDR3 is CSVEHPRDPYNEQFF. In DNA form, the CDR3 reads TGCAGCGTTGAACATCCGCGGGATCCCTACAATGAGCAGTTCTTC.

This clone was detected only once. The chain links TRBV13 to TRBJ1-2, with 8 positions matching TRBD1. Per germline, CDR1 PRHDT and CDR2 FYEKMQ (reference sequence). V lost 8 bases to trimming and J lost 4 bases; unmatched junction nucleotides: 3. This CDR3 is 12 amino acids long. CDR3 in amino acids: CASLTGGYGYTF. DNA for the CDR3: TGTGCCAGCCTTACAGGGGGCTATGGCTACACCTTC.

The genes are TRBV19 and TRBJ2-7, with a possible D match to TRBD1 (6 bases). Germline V gives CDR1 LNHDA, CDR2 SQIVND (reference sequence). With 1 base removed from V and 3 bases from J, the gap between germline ends came to 16 bases. CDR3 length: 16 amino acids. CDR3 DNA sequence: TGTGCCAGTAGTATAGGCCTGGGGCAGGGGATCTACGAGCAGTACTTC. Its protein is CASSIGLGQGIYEQYF.

This chain uses TRBV7-9 with TRBJ2-1, with D perhaps matching TRBD1 (6 bases). This CDR3 has 13 residues. The germline V gene has CDR1 SEHNR and CDR2 FQNEAQ (reference sequence). Trimming removed 11 bases from V and 4 bases from J, with 15 bases in between. Written as DNA, the CDR3 is TGTGCCCTCGGGGACACCCTATACAATGAGCAGTTCTTC. Its protein product is CALGDTLYNEQFF.

The chain links TRBV12-3 or TRBV12-4 to TRBJ1-2; 7 nucleotides agree with TRBD1. The CDR3 length is 13 residues. V shed 6 bases, J shed 3 bases, and the junction held 4 bases outside the gene matches. DNA of the CDR3: TGTGCCAGCAGAAACAGGGGTGACTATGGCTACACCTTC. Translating gives CASRNRGDYGYTF.